These 24 T cell receptor beta chains share one sample of origin, sequenced in a study of breast tumors, draining lymph nodes, adjacent tissues. One entry per CDR3 protein results from TCRdb running MiXCR on the multiplex PCR reads. Among about 100,000 distinct CDR3 sequences listed, around 21% were seen once. Breast cancer patients provided tissue from their axillary draining lymph nodes. Sequenced sample: axillary lymph node tissue. All receptors come from a female donor with breast cancer. Some clones in this sample may be carry-over from other donors' samples.

This clonotype has a count of ten or more. The chain employs TRBV5-6 and TRBJ2-7; D may be TRBD1 or TRBD2 (5 bases each). Germline V CDR1 and CDR2: SGHDT, YYEEEE. V lost 4 bases and J 6 bases, leaving 11 bases between the germline ends. This CDR3 has 12 amino acids. CDR3 in DNA: TGTGCCAGCAGCGCCGGGACCGGCGAGCAGTACTTC. It specifies CASSAGTGEQYF.

This clonotype was observed at least ten times. V and J are TRBV6-5 and TRBJ2-5, with 10 bases aligning to TRBD2. Germline CDR1 and CDR2: MNHEY and SVGAGI. The CDR3 covers 17 residues. The trim removed 2 bases at V and 1 base at J, leaving 7 bases unmatched. The CDR3 here is CASSYRASGRAQETQYF. CDR3 in DNA: TGTGCCAGCAGTTACCGGGCCAGCGGGAGGGCCCAAGAGACCCAGTACTTC.

In this sample, this clonotype turned up many times. J is TRBJ2-6 and V is TRBV29-1; no firm D call. V gave up 4 bases and J gave up 2 bases, with 9 bases separating them. Germline V CDR1 and CDR2: SQVTM, ANQGSEA. The CDR3 consists of 14 residues. CDR3 sequence reads: CSVGLQAGANVLTF. The CDR3 coding sequence is TGCAGCGTTGGATTGCAGGCTGGGGCCAACGTCCTGACTTTC.

In this sample, this clonotype turned up many times. An end of the junction does not agree with germline; a read error may underlie this. The J gene is TRBJ1-5, the V gene TRBV5-1; TRBD1 is a possible D gene (5 bases). Germline V gene data show CDR1 as SGHRS and CDR2 as YFSETQ. The CDR3 is 14 amino acids. Here the CDR3 reads CASSLGGQNQPQHF. The CDR3, as DNA: TGCGCCAGCAGTTTGGGGGGTCAAAATCAGCCCCAGCATTTT.

The rearrangement links TRBV27 to TRBJ2-5; possible D gene TRBD2, 6 bases. Germline CDR1 is MNHEY and CDR2 is SMNVEV (reference sequence). With 6 bases removed from V and 3 bases from J, the gap between germline ends came to 8 bases. The CDR3 spans 12 residues. CDR3 bases: TGTGCCAGCAGGGGGGGAAAAGAGACCCAGTACTTC. Translated: CASRGGKETQYF.

This clonotype was counted only a few times. The V call is TRBV7-8, the J call TRBJ1-6, with a weak D call TRBD1 (6 bases). CDR1 is SGHVS and CDR2 is FQNEAQ in the germline V gene. This CDR3 spans 18 amino acids. V was trimmed by 1 base and J by 7 bases, leaving 20 bases between them. In DNA form, the CDR3 reads TGTGCCAGCAGCTTAGAAGGGACACGGTGGGCCCAGAATTCACCCCTCCACTTT. It specifies CASSLEGTRWAQNSPLHF.

This clonotype was recorded at least ten times. V and J are TRBV9 and TRBJ2-3; a weak D match, TRBD1 (6 bases). The CDR3 length is 15 residues. Trimming stripped 5 bases from V and 3 bases from J, with 16 bases between. Germline CDR1 and CDR2: SGDLS and YYNGEE. The CDR3 DNA sequence: TGTGCCAGCAGTCCAGGGGCGGGTGCTACAGATACGCAGTATTTT. Protein product: CASSPGAGATDTQYF.

In its sample, this clonotype was seen many times. The chain couples TRBV5-6 to TRBJ1-6, with TRBD1 matching 10 bases. The length of the CDR3 is 14 residues. V lost 4 bases to trimming and J lost 11 bases; unmatched junction nucleotides: 6. The germline V gene has CDR1 SGHDT and CDR2 YYEEEE. CDR3 coding DNA: TGTGCCAGCAGCCCTGACAGGGGGCTACCACCCCTCCACTTT. Its translation is CASSPDRGLPPLHF.

This clonotype appeared many times. The chain combines TRBV11-2 with TRBJ1-6, with 8 bases that match TRBD1. The CDR3 consists of 15 residues. With V trimmed by 4 bases and J by 10 bases, 9 bases remained unmatched. Germline lookup yields CDR1 SGHAT and CDR2 FQNNGV. The CDR3 sequence: CASSWGPQGDSPLHF. In DNA form, the CDR3 reads TGTGCCAGCAGCTGGGGGCCACAGGGGGACTCACCCCTCCACTTT. Together with reference TRBV11-2 and TRBJ1-6, the CDR3 gives the full variable domain: EAGVAQSPRYKIIEKRQSVAFWCNPISGHATLYWYQQILGQGPKLLIQFQNNGVVDDSQLPKDRFSAERLKGVDSTLKIQPAKLEDSAVYLCASSWGPQGDSPLHFGNGTRLTVT.

This clonotype has just a few counts. A much larger clone sits a single nucleotide away, making a read error possible. The V gene is TRBV12-3 or TRBV12-4, the J gene TRBJ2-7, with D possibly TRBD1 on 6 matching bases. CDR3 length: 15 amino acids. CDR3 in DNA: TGTGTCAGCAGCCCCCAGGACAGCTTATCCTACGAGCAGTACTTC. This encodes CVSSPQDSLSYEQYF.

This clonotype was observed a handful of times. CDR3 residues: CASSFREDEQFF. The CDR3, as DNA: TGTGCCAGCAGCTTCAGGGAGGATGAGCAGTTCTTC. The V call is TRBV5-4, the J call TRBJ2-1, with D possibly TRBD2 on 6 matching bases. V was shortened by 2 bases and J by 8 bases, with 8 bases between the two germline ends. The CDR3 covers 12 residues. Germline V gene data show CDR1 as SGHNT and CDR2 as YYREEE (reference sequence).

This clonotype was picked up many times. V usage is TRBV12-3 or TRBV12-4 and J usage is TRBJ2-5; 7 bases are shared with TRBD2. Trimming cost V 4 bases and J 9 bases; bases outside gene matches: 11. The CDR3 consists of 14 residues. In DNA, the CDR3 is TGTGCCAGCAGTTCCGCGGGAGATGGGACGTCCCAGTACTTC. Translated: CASSSAGDGTSQYF.

This chain uses TRBV7-2 with TRBJ1-1; D is unresolved. Germline assignment: CDR1 SGHTA and CDR2 FQGNSA. Trimming cost V 1 base and J 4 bases, with 19 bases left between them. CDR3 length equals 17 residues. CDR3 DNA: TGTGCCAGCAGCTTAGTATCGTGGGCAGTATCTGGCACTGAAGCTTTCTTT. It specifies CASSLVSWAVSGTEAFF.

The chain combines TRBV6-1 with TRBJ1-5; D possibly corresponds to TRBD1 (5 bases). The CDR3 runs 15 residues. Trimming removed 2 bases from V and 4 bases from J, with 12 bases in between. CDR1 is MNHNS and CDR2 is SASEGT in the germline V gene. The CDR3, as DNA: TGTGCCAGCAGTGAATTGGGGCAGACTAATCAGCCCCAGCATTTT. Amino acids: CASSELGQTNQPQHF.

This clonotype came up a few times. The gene calls are TRBV3-1 and TRBJ2-2, with D tentatively TRBD2 (6 bases). The germline V gene has CDR1 LGHDT and CDR2 YNNKEL (reference sequence). This CDR3 spans 17 amino acids. V was cut by 3 bases and J by 2 bases, with 16 bases left in between. The chain's CDR3 is CASSQDPVSGNTGELFF. The CDR3 nucleotides read TGTGCCAGCAGCCAGGACCCAGTTAGCGGTAACACCGGGGAGCTGTTTTTT.

In its sample, this clonotype was seen many times. V gene TRBV5-1 combines with J gene TRBJ2-3; 7 positions match TRBD1. Per the germline V gene, CDR1 is SGHRS and CDR2 is YFSETQ. The CDR3 contains 15 residues. After removal of 0 bases from V and 5 bases from J, the junction contained 6 bases not matched to a gene. The CDR3 nucleotides are TGCGCCAGCAGCTTGGCTGGGACAGCCCAAGATACGCAGTATTTT. Protein product: CASSLAGTAQDTQYF.

This clonotype came up many times. The gene calls are TRBV5-4 and TRBJ2-2; 7 bases are shared with TRBD2. The CDR3 contains 15 residues. The germline V gene has CDR1 SGHNT and CDR2 YYREEE (reference sequence). Losses at the gene ends were 6 bases for V and 4 bases for J; bases not matched to a gene: 9. CDR3 nucleotide sequence: TGTGCCAGCACCCCGGGGAGGGGCAGCACCGGGGAGCTGTTTTTT. Its translation is CASTPGRGSTGELFF.

With regard to this clonotype: This may stem from a read error, because a much larger clone lies one nucleotide away. This sequence joins TRBV4-1 and TRBJ1-2; a possible D gene is TRBD1 (5 bases). The germline V gene encodes CDR1 MGHRA and CDR2 YSYEKL. V gave up 1 base and J gave up 7 bases, with 13 bases separating them. The CDR3 length is 14 residues. The CDR3 reads CASSQGAGVGGYTF. CDR3 nucleotide sequence: TGCGCCAGCAGCCAAGGTGCGGGGGTGGGTGGCTACACCTTC.

On this clonotype: It may be a read error: a sequence one base away is much more abundant. The V gene is TRBV20-1, the J gene TRBJ1-5; no firm D call. Germline V gives CDR1 DFQATT, CDR2 SNEGSKA (reference sequence). CDR3 length: 14 amino acids. The germline V and J ends were trimmed by 4 bases and 2 bases, with 12 bases remaining between them. Here the CDR3 DNA reads TGCAGTGCTATTGTTGAAGCGGGCAATCAGCCCCAGCATTTT. Translation: CSAIVEAGNQPQHF.

About this clonotype: Given a much more abundant clone one base away, this may be a read error. The CDR3 ends on some other residue instead of the conserved phenylalanine or tryptophan, so this is likely a read error. The V gene is TRBV5-1, the J gene TRBJ2-1, with 7 bases lining up with TRBD2. V trimming: 6 bases; J trimming: 6 bases; junction bases outside the gene matches: 18. Germline values: CDR1 SGHRS, CDR2 YFSETQ. This CDR3 is built from 17 residues. Here the CDR3 DNA reads TGCGCCAGCAATAGGTGGTCTGGCGGGGGAACTTTCAATGAGCAGTTCTCC. Amino acid sequence: CASNRWSGGGTFNEQFS.

There are a few counts of this clonotype. This chain connects TRBV9 to TRBJ2-5; 9 bases are shared with TRBD2. The germline gives CDR1 SGDLS, CDR2 YYNGEE. The CDR3 runs 15 residues. J gave up 5 bases and V 4 bases, and 9 bases lay outside the gene matches. The CDR3: CASSKHSGSGETQYF. The DNA for the CDR3 is TGTGCCAGCAGCAAACATAGCGGGAGTGGGGAGACCCAGTACTTC.

This clonotype has a handful of counts. The chain carries TRBV3-1 and TRBJ2-3; TRBD2 aligns across 7 bases. Germline V gene lookup returns CDR1 LGHDT and CDR2 YNNKEL (reference sequence). Losses at the gene ends were 2 bases for V and 1 base for J; bases not matched to a gene: 3. This CDR3 has 15 amino acids. The CDR3 sequence: CASSQLRGGTDTQYF. For the CDR3, the DNA is TGTGCCAGCAGCCAATTACGGGGGGGCACAGATACGCAGTATTTT.

This clonotype came up many times. This sequence joins TRBV9 and TRBJ2-5; perhaps TRBD2 as D (5 bases). With 1 base removed from V and 1 base from J, the gap between germline ends came to 8 bases. The germline CDR1 and CDR2 sequences are SGDLS and YYNGEE. This CDR3 has 14 residues. CDR3 nucleotides: TGTGCCAGCAGCGTATATGCGGGCCAAGAGACCCAGTACTTC. Its protein is CASSVYAGQETQYF.

This clonotype was counted many times. The genes are TRBV25-1 and TRBJ1-6; the D gene is possibly TRBD1 (5 bases). The length of the CDR3 is 18 residues. Deletions cut 1 base from V and 9 bases from J, with 22 bases between. From germline, CDR1 is MGHDK and CDR2 SYGVNS. In DNA, the CDR3 is TGTGCCAGCAGTGAATCCGCGGGGGGGGGGGTCTTCGTTTCACCCCTCCACTTT. It yields the protein CASSESAGGGVFVSPLHF.